What follows is one TCR beta chain and its context. CDR1 and CDR2 (germline): MDHEN, SYDVKM. The J segment lost 2 bases and the V segment lost 9 bases, leaving 8 bases of the junction unmatched. CDR3 length equals 14 residues. This entry is derived from a study of blood T cells in healthy people across ages. Alongside a J-beta primer mix, a sample-barcoded 5' primer served in a second PCR lasting about 7 to 11 cycles. TCRdb independently ran MiXCR on the 5' RACE reads; one entry per CDR3 protein. The sample contains over 300,000 distinct CDR3 sequences, approximately 52% of which appear only once. The sequence came from a man between 60 and 75 years old in good health. This chain connects TRBV28 to TRBJ2-3, with TRBD1 identical over 7 bases. The sequencing sample was made of blood. DNA for the CDR3: TGTGCCAGGCACCGGACAGGCCCCACAGATACGCAGTATTTT. Protein: CARHRTGPTDTQYF. The entire variable domain, with the rest obtained from reference TRBV28 and TRBJ2-3, is as follows: DVKVTQSSRYLVKRTGEKVFLECVQDMDHENMFWYRQDPGLGLRLIYFSYDVKMKEKGDIPEGYSVSREKKERFSLILESASTNQTSMYLCARHRTGPTDTQYFGPGTRLTVL.